These 27 T cell receptor beta chains share one sample of origin, sequenced in a study of metastatic and nonmetastatic thyroid tumors. Among the patients, none had received any treatment before thyroid surgery. MiXCR was used by TCRdb to re-call the PCR reads. The sample lists more than 20,000 clones, 35% to 45% occurring once. Material: blood. The receptors originated from a male donor with papillary thyroid cancer or a benign thyroid nodule (not recorded which). Some clones in this sample may be carry-over from other donors' samples.

In its sample, this clone was seen many times. This chain connects TRBV9 to TRBJ2-2; D uncertain. V dropped 0 bases and J dropped 7 bases, with 4 bases sitting between them. Per the germline V gene, CDR1 is SGDLS and CDR2 is YYNGEE. The CDR3 covers 12 residues. In DNA form, the CDR3 reads TGTGCCAGCAGCGTAGCTCGCGGGGAGCTGTTTTTT. Its protein is CASSVARGELFF.

The J gene is TRBJ2-5, the V gene TRBV4-1; D tentatively fits TRBD1 or TRBD2 (5 bases each). CDR1 is MGHRA, CDR2 YSYEKL, per germline. Trimming cost V 1 base and J 5 bases, with 20 bases left between them. The CDR3 extends over 17 amino acids. CDR3 amino acids: CASSQVFGTTGKETQYF. As DNA, the CDR3 is TGCGCCAGCAGCCAAGTCTTCGGGACCACTGGGAAGGAGACCCAGTACTTC.

Many counts were recorded for this clone. CDR3 bases: TGTGCCAGTAGTATCCAGGGAGGAGGCGGGGAGCTGTTTTTT. It codes for CASSIQGGGGELFF. This chain connects TRBV19 to TRBJ2-2; a weak D match, TRBD2 (6 bases). Looked up from germline, CDR1 is LNHDA and CDR2 is SQIVND (reference sequence). V lost 3 bases and J 7 bases, leaving 12 bases between the germline ends. The CDR3 sequence is 14 residues long.

DNA for the CDR3: TGTGCCTGGAGTGCCACAGGGGGGAGATATGGCTACACCTTC. This encodes CAWSATGGRYGYTF. The rearrangement joins TRBV30 to TRBJ1-2; 8 bases map to TRBD1. CDR1 and CDR2 from the germline V gene are GTSNPN and SVGIG (reference sequence). Losses at the gene ends were 1 base for V and 5 bases for J; bases not matched to a gene: 6. The CDR3 length is 14 residues.

This chain joins TRBV11-2 and TRBJ2-3; D may match TRBD1 or TRBD2 (6 bases each). CDR3 length equals 17 residues. Per germline, CDR1 SGHAT and CDR2 FQNNGV. Trimming took 1 base from V and 0 from J, leaving 14 bases between them. CDR3 region: CASSLVEGGWSTDTQYF. Here the CDR3 DNA reads TGTGCCAGCAGCTTAGTTGAGGGGGGCTGGAGCACAGATACGCAGTATTTT.

The rearrangement joins TRBV20-1 to TRBJ2-5; D may be TRBD2 (6 bases). From germline, CDR1 is DFQATT and CDR2 SNEGSKA (reference sequence). V lost 0 bases, J lost 5 bases, and 19 bases lay in between. The length of the CDR3 is 16 residues. The CDR3 protein is CSAREVSGLERETQYF. CDR3 nucleotide sequence: TGCAGTGCTAGAGAAGTTTCGGGACTCGAACGGGAGACCCAGTACTTC.

This clone was detected ten times or more. This rearrangement joins TRBV9 to TRBJ1-5; unclear D gene. Trimming pared 0 bases from V and 4 bases from J, leaving 5 bases between. Per germline, CDR1 SGDLS and CDR2 YYNGEE. This CDR3 is 13 amino acids long. Here the CDR3 DNA reads TGTGCCAGCAGCGTAGGGCTGAATCAGCCCCAGCATTTT. The encoded protein is CASSVGLNQPQHF.

This clone was found many times. A much larger clone lies a single base off, so this may be a read error. The CDR3 does not end in the conserved phenylalanine or tryptophan, so this is likely a read error. The chain couples TRBV7-9 to TRBJ2-1; no reliable D call. Trimming pared 2 bases from V and 2 bases from J, leaving 16 bases between. The CDR3 is made up of 17 amino acids. Looked up from germline, CDR1 is SEHNR and CDR2 is FQNEAQ (reference sequence). Here the CDR3 DNA reads TGTGCCAGCAGCTTATTTTCTATCATGACACCCTACAATGAGCAGTTCGTC. Encoded protein: CASSLFSIMTPYNEQFV.

V is TRBV6-2 or TRBV6-3 and J is TRBJ1-5; tentatively, D is TRBD1 (5 bases). Germline V gives CDR1 MNHEY, CDR2 SVGEGT. This CDR3 is 15 amino acids long. The V gene lost 4 bases and the J gene lost 0 bases, with 10 bases spanning the gap. The CDR3, as DNA: TGTGCCAGCAGTTGGGGGGTCGATAGCAATCAGCCCCAGCATTTT. Its protein product is CASSWGVDSNQPQHF.

CDR3 region: CASSPPTSSGSSYNEQFF. DNA of the CDR3: TGTGCCAGCTCACCGCCAACCTCTAGCGGGAGCTCCTACAATGAGCAGTTCTTC. V usage is TRBV18 and J usage is TRBJ2-1; TRBD2 agrees at 10 bases. The V segment lost 3 bases and the J segment 0 bases; nucleotides outside the gene matches: 8. The CDR3 runs to 18 residues. Germline lookup yields CDR1 KGHSH and CDR2 LQKENI. The full variable domain, completed using reference TRBV18 and TRBJ2-1, is NAGVMQNPRHLVRRRGQEARLRCSPMKGHSHVYWYRQLPEEGLKFMVYLQKENIIDESGMPKERFSAEFPKEGPSILRIQQVVRGDSAAYFCASSPPTSSGSSYNEQFFGPGTRLTVL.

The rearrangement uses TRBV30 and TRBJ1-2; D is possibly TRBD1 (6 bases). V lost 3 bases and J lost 8, with 16 bases in between. Germline lookup yields CDR1 GTSNPN and CDR2 SVGIG (reference sequence). This CDR3 contains 13 residues. The CDR3 is CAWSTQGREGYTF. CDR3 nucleotides: TGTGCCTGGAGCACACAGGGACGTGAAGGCTACACCTTC.

This chain uses TRBV28 with TRBJ1-5, with D perhaps matching TRBD1 (5 bases). The germline V gene encodes CDR1 MDHEN and CDR2 SYDVKM. Between the trimmed V and J ends, which lost 11 bases and 5 bases, there was a span of 19 bases. This CDR3 comprises 14 residues. DNA of the CDR3: TGTGCCGCGCAGGGTACGGTGGTCGATCAGCCCCAGCATTTT. Amino acids: CAAQGTVVDQPQHF.

This clone appeared many times. This chain connects TRBV5-1 to TRBJ2-1; 11 bases line up with TRBD2. Germline CDR1 SGHRS, CDR2 YFSETQ. V was pared by 3 bases and J by 4 bases, with 18 bases of the junction left unmatched. The CDR3 has 20 residues. CDR3 DNA: TGCGCCAGCAGCTACACACTAGCGGGAGCTCCCCTGCCAAAATACAATGAGCAGTTCTTC. Its protein is CASSYTLAGAPLPKYNEQFF.

The table lists this clone with a few counts. This rearrangement joins TRBV28 to TRBJ2-7; possible D gene TRBD1, 5 bases. V was trimmed by 5 bases and J by 1 base, leaving 15 bases between them. This CDR3 comprises 15 residues. From germline, CDR1 is MDHEN and CDR2 SYDVKM. CDR3 in DNA: TGTGCCAGCAGTCTCCCCACGACAGCATCCTACGAGCAGTACTTC. It specifies CASSLPTTASYEQYF. The whole variable domain, remainder taken from reference TRBV28 and TRBJ2-7, is DVKVTQSSRYLVKRTGEKVFLECVQDMDHENMFWYRQDPGLGLRLIYFSYDVKMKEKGDIPEGYSVSREKKERFSLILESASTNQTSMYLCASSLPTTASYEQYFGPGTRLTVT.

This chain links TRBV4-1 with TRBJ2-7; TRBD2 matches at 8 bases. This CDR3 contains 15 residues. Trimming cost V 0 bases and J 3 bases; bases outside gene matches: 4. Germline lookup yields CDR1 MGHRA and CDR2 YSYEKL. CDR3 nucleotide sequence: TGCGCCAGCAGCCAAGAAACTAGCGGAATCTACGAGCAGTACTTC. This codes for CASSQETSGIYEQYF.

This clone showed up just once. The chain couples TRBV3-1 to TRBJ2-7; the match to TRBD2 covers 9 bases. The V segment lost 2 bases and the J segment 7 bases; nucleotides outside the gene matches: 6. Germline V gene sequence: CDR1 LGHDT, CDR2 YNNKEL (reference sequence). This CDR3 has 14 amino acids. The CDR3 spells CASSQLAGHTEQYF. CDR3 DNA: TGTGCCAGCAGCCAACTAGCGGGACACACTGAGCAGTACTTC.

This chain uses TRBV11-2 with TRBJ2-7; perhaps TRBD1 as D (6 bases). The CDR3 covers 15 residues. Trimming removed 3 bases from V and 3 bases from J, with 15 bases in between. CDR1 SGHAT and CDR2 FQNNGV come from the germline V gene. The CDR3 region has the DNA TGTGCCAGCAGCTTCTGGGCCGGACAGAACTACGAGCAGTACTTC. It translates to CASSFWAGQNYEQYF.

The rearrangement links TRBV20-1 to TRBJ2-2; TRBD2 matches at 14 bases. There are 17 residues in the CDR3. Germline V gene sequence: CDR1 DFQATT, CDR2 SNEGSKA (reference sequence). With 6 bases clipped from V and 6 bases from J, the junction kept 12 bases outside the gene matches. The CDR3 is CSAVRLAGGPNSGELFF. CDR3 sequence (DNA): TGCAGTGCGGTCAGACTAGCGGGAGGGCCTAACTCCGGGGAGCTGTTTTTT.

The J gene is TRBJ1-6, the V gene TRBV5-6; unclear D gene. V shed 3 bases and J shed 0 bases, with 13 bases lying between them. The V gene's germline CDR1 is SGHDT and CDR2 YYEEEE. CDR3 length: 17 residues. DNA for the CDR3: TGTGCCAGCAGCTCTAGGGTGGGGAGCTCCTATAATTCACCCCTCCACTTT. It is translated as CASSSRVGSSYNSPLHF. Variable domain in full (rest from reference TRBV5-6 and TRBJ1-6): DAGVTQSPTHLIKTRGQQVTLRCSPKSGHDTVSWYQQALGQGPQFIFQYYEEEERQRGNFPDRFSGHQFPNYSSELNVNALLLGDSALYLCASSSRVGSSYNSPLHFGNGTRLTVT.

This clone was detected many times. The chain links TRBV6-1 to TRBJ2-1; 9 bases are a match to TRBD2. The length of the CDR3 is 14 residues. V dropped 5 bases and J dropped 3; count of bases not matched to a gene: 2. Looked up from germline, CDR1 is MNHNS and CDR2 is SASEGT. CDR3 sequence reads: CASSRLADYNEQFF. In nucleotides, the CDR3 is TGTGCCAGCAGTCGACTAGCGGACTACAATGAGCAGTTCTTC.

In this sample, this clone turned up many times. The CDR3 loop reads CASSPREGETQYF. As DNA, the CDR3 is TGTGCCAGCTCACCAAGGGAAGGTGAGACCCAGTACTTC. The chain couples TRBV18 to TRBJ2-5; D is unclear. Germline V gives CDR1 KGHSH, CDR2 LQKENI. The CDR3 covers 13 residues. V lost 2 bases and J lost 5, with 9 bases in between.

Many counts were recorded for this clone. V is TRBV28 and J is TRBJ1-2, with 12 bases aligning to TRBD1. V was clipped by 3 bases and J by 5 bases; unmatched bases: 7. CDR3 length: 16 amino acids. Germline-derived CDR1 and CDR2 are MDHEN and SYDVKM. CDR3 sequence reads: CASSFQGDRGLYGYTF. CDR3 coding DNA: TGTGCCAGCAGTTTCCAGGGGGACAGGGGGCTGTATGGCTACACCTTC.

The V gene is TRBV7-8, the J gene TRBJ2-7; the D gene is possibly TRBD2 (7 bases). V lost 3 bases and J lost 0, with 18 bases in between. In germline, CDR1 is SGHVS, CDR2 FQNEAQ. This CDR3 contains 17 residues. The CDR3 nucleotides read TGTGCCAGCAGCTTCCGCCGGGGGGACATAAGCTCCTACGAGCAGTACTTC. As protein: CASSFRRGDISSYEQYF. Full variable domain (outside the CDR3, taken from reference TRBV7-8 and TRBJ2-7): GAGVSQSPRYKVAKRGQDVALRCDPISGHVSLFWYQQALGQGPEFLTYFQNEAQLDKSGLPSDRFFAERPEGSVSTLKIQRTQQEDSAVYLCASSFRRGDISSYEQYFGPGTRLTVT.

This clone was detected ten times or more. The rearrangement joins TRBV11-1 to TRBJ2-5; D gene ambiguous. Germline CDR1 and CDR2: SGHAT and FQDESV (reference sequence). Trimming left V 0 bases short and J 5 bases short, with 10 bases between. CDR3 size: 14 residues. The CDR3, as DNA: TGTGCCAGCAGCTTAGCTTGGGGTGAGGAGACCCAGTACTTC. Translation: CASSLAWGEETQYF. Full variable domain (rest looked up from reference TRBV11-1 and TRBJ2-5): EAEVAQSPRYKITEKSQAVAFWCDPISGHATLYWYRQILGQGPELLVQFQDESVVDDSQLPKDRFSAERLKGVDSTLKIQPAELGDSAMYLCASSLAWGEETQYFGPGTRLLVL.

This chain uses TRBV27 with TRBJ2-1; 12 bases are a match to TRBD2. After removal of 4 bases from V and 12 bases from J, the junction contained 10 bases not matched to a gene. This CDR3 is 15 amino acids long. Germline V lookup: CDR1 MNHEY, CDR2 SMNVEV (reference sequence). The CDR3 nucleotides read TGTGCCAGCAGTTCAACGGCTACGGGACTAGCGGGGCAGTTCTTC. This codes for CASSSTATGLAGQFF.

The chain has TRBV9 and TRBJ2-7; unclear D gene. Per the germline V gene, CDR1 is SGDLS and CDR2 is YYNGEE. Trimming removed 0 bases at V and 3 bases at J, with 10 bases between. The CDR3 has 14 amino acids. The CDR3 region is CASSVDESYYEQYF. The CDR3 DNA is TGTGCCAGCAGCGTAGATGAGTCTTACTACGAGCAGTACTTC.

This chain connects TRBV6-1 to TRBJ2-7; no definite D call. Trimming cost V 6 bases and J 6 bases, with 15 bases left between them. The CDR3 is made up of 13 amino acids. From germline, CDR1 is MNHNS and CDR2 SASEGT. The CDR3 DNA follows: TGTGCCAGCAGCCCTCCGGCCCGGGCCGAGCAGTACTTC. This sequence encodes CASSPPARAEQYF.